The 29 T cell receptor beta chains listed next were all sequenced from one sample in a study of beta chain features in type 1 diabetes. The isolated RNA, all of it, was reverse transcribed, so expressed TCRB transcripts were what got sequenced. Some clones are missing from TCRdb's copy, which holds only in-frame ones; the method was immunoSEQ multiplex PCR. The table has some 150,000 clones, around 10% seen once. The sequencing sample was made of central memory CD4+ T cells from blood. The receptors come from a man aged 18 to 29 in good health.

The V gene is TRBV6-1, the J gene TRBJ1-5; the D is unclear. V was trimmed by 7 bases and J by 1 base, leaving 14 bases between them. This CDR3 spans 15 amino acids. Looked up from germline, CDR1 is MNHNS and CDR2 is SASEGT. This CDR3 reads CASTHERYSNQPQHF. The DNA of the CDR3 is TGTGCCAGCACCCATGAGAGGTACAGCAATCAGCCCCAGCATTTT.

The gene calls are TRBV7-2 and TRBJ1-6; D uncertain. CDR3 length: 13 residues. Germline CDR1 and CDR2: SGHTA and FQGNSA. V was clipped by 1 base and J by 9 bases, with 7 bases between them. The CDR3 region has the DNA TGTGCCAGCAGCTTAGATGACGGTTCACCCCTCCACTTT. It encodes CASSLDDGSPLHF.

This chain connects TRBV9 to TRBJ1-2; 10 bases are a match to TRBD1. Germline CDR1 and CDR2: SGDLS and YYNGEE. Trimming at V came to 3 bases and at J to 11 bases, leaving 10 bases not matched to a gene. The CDR3 runs to 14 residues. In DNA form, the CDR3 reads TGTGCCAGCAGCGCCGGGGGACAGGGGCCCCGATACACCTTC. Translated: CASSAGGQGPRYTF.

This clone was counted many times. The rearrangement joins TRBV2 to TRBJ2-7; no definite D call. With 7 bases removed from V and 0 bases from J, the gap between germline ends came to 16 bases. This CDR3 is built from 15 residues. CDR1 and CDR2 (germline): SNHLY, FYNNEI. CDR3 in amino acids: CASTKDRIVSYEQYF. For the CDR3, the DNA is TGTGCCAGCACGAAGGACCGAATCGTCTCCTACGAGCAGTACTTC.

This clone was recorded a few times. V and J are TRBV15 and TRBJ1-1; D perhaps matches TRBD1 (6 bases). The V and J ends lost 3 bases and 5 bases respectively, with 19 bases between them. The CDR3 loop spans 16 amino acids. Germline V CDR1 and CDR2: LNHNV, YYDKDF (reference sequence). The CDR3 coding sequence is TGTGCCACCAGCAGTATGGGAGCCAGGGGAGGAACTGAAGCTTTCTTT. Translating gives CATSSMGARGGTEAFF.

This sequence joins TRBV29-1 and TRBJ1-1; possibly TRBD1 for D (6 bases). Germline loops: CDR1 SQVTM, CDR2 ANQGSEA. This CDR3 has 12 amino acids. The V gene lost 4 bases and the J gene lost 5 bases, with 11 bases spanning the gap. This CDR3 is CSVVRGSTEAFF. The CDR3 nucleotides read TGCAGCGTTGTCAGGGGTAGTACTGAAGCTTTCTTT.

This clone was counted only a few times. The V gene is TRBV6-5, the J gene TRBJ1-2; D may be TRBD1 (6 bases). CDR1 is MNHEY, CDR2 SVGAGI, per germline. This CDR3 is built from 13 residues. The V gene lost 4 bases and the J gene lost 5 bases, with 11 bases spanning the gap. CDR3 amino acids: CASSWSRGYGYTF. CDR3 DNA sequence: TGTGCCAGCAGTTGGTCCAGGGGATATGGCTACACCTTC.

There are a few counts of this clone. This same CDR3 is encoded by further DNA sequences in the sample. The chain has TRBV7-3 and TRBJ2-5; 9 bases map to TRBD2. Germline CDR1 reads SGHTA; CDR2 reads FQGTGA. V was pared by 3 bases and J by 5 bases, with 7 bases of the junction left unmatched. The length of the CDR3 is 15 residues. Here the CDR3 reads CASSFGAGGRETQYF. As DNA, the CDR3 is TGTGCCAGCAGCTTTGGAGCGGGGGGCCGGGAGACCCAGTACTTC.

This clone was counted between two and nine times. This chain links TRBV29-1 with TRBJ1-1, with TRBD1 as a possible D gene (5 bases). The germline gives CDR1 SQVTM, CDR2 ANQGSEA. Trimming pared 8 bases from V and 4 bases from J, leaving 17 bases between. This CDR3 has 13 residues. The DNA of the CDR3 is TGCAGCTACAAATGGCAGGGCCCCACTGAAGCTTTCTTT. Protein: CSYKWQGPTEAFF.

In its sample, this clone was seen a few times. The genes are TRBV4-1 and TRBJ2-6; D unresolved. The germline V gene encodes CDR1 MGHRA and CDR2 YSYEKL. V was trimmed by 2 bases and J by 0 bases, leaving 20 bases between them. The CDR3 has 20 residues. The CDR3 DNA sequence: TGCGCCAGCAGCCAACCTAATCGCGTCAGAACGACCTCTGGGGCCAACGTCCTGACTTTC. Protein sequence: CASSQPNRVRTTSGANVLTF.

This clone was detected a few times. The rearrangement uses TRBV30 and TRBJ2-5, with D perhaps TRBD2 (5 bases). Between the trimmed V and J ends, which lost 3 bases and 5 bases, there was a span of 13 bases. This CDR3 region has 13 residues. The germline V gene encodes CDR1 GTSNPN and CDR2 SVGIG (reference sequence). CDR3 in DNA: TGTGCCTGGAGATTAGGAGGCGGGGAGACCCAGTACTTC. Encoded protein: CAWRLGGGETQYF.

This clone showed up just a few times. This chain connects TRBV29-1 to TRBJ2-1; D is unresolved. V was cut by 6 bases and J by 0 bases, with 18 bases left in between. Germline CDR1 reads SQVTM; CDR2 reads ANQGSEA. The CDR3 consists of 16 residues. In DNA form, the CDR3 reads TGCAGCGTAGGTCATGGGGAAATAAGCTCCTACAATGAGCAGTTCTTC. It specifies CSVGHGEISSYNEQFF.

The chain has TRBV29-1 and TRBJ2-2, with no clear D. The V and J ends lost 5 bases and 0 bases respectively, with 10 bases between them. CDR3 length: 14 amino acids. Germline V gene lookup returns CDR1 SQVTM and CDR2 ANQGSEA. The CDR3, as DNA: TGCAGCGTTTTCGGGCCCGCGAACACCGGGGAGCTGTTTTTT. Translation gives CSVFGPANTGELFF.

The chain joins TRBV18 to TRBJ2-7; D gene unclear. V lost 3 bases and J 3 bases, leaving 9 bases between the germline ends. The germline CDR1 and CDR2 sequences are KGHSH and LQKENI. This CDR3 comprises 13 residues. Here the CDR3 reads CASSPGIDYEQYF. In DNA form, the CDR3 reads TGTGCCAGCTCACCGGGGATCGACTACGAGCAGTACTTC.

The sample holds a few counts of this clone. The chain joins TRBV19 to TRBJ1-2; a possible D gene is TRBD1 (5 bases). The V end lost 9 bases, the J end lost 8 bases, and 16 bases lay between the germline ends. This CDR3 has 12 residues. Per the germline V gene, CDR1 is LNHDA and CDR2 is SQIVND (reference sequence). The CDR3 region is CASQPQGRGYTF. The CDR3 region has the DNA TGTGCCAGCCAACCCCAGGGTCGAGGCTACACCTTC.

This chain uses TRBV9 with TRBJ1-2; D might be TRBD1 (6 bases). Trimming removed 0 bases at V and 2 bases at J, with 8 bases between. Per the germline V gene, CDR1 is SGDLS and CDR2 is YYNGEE. The CDR3 spans 14 residues. The CDR3 region has the DNA TGTGCCAGCAGCGTAGGTGGACAGAACTATGGCTACACCTTC. As protein: CASSVGGQNYGYTF.

Turning to this clone: The same CDR3 arises from other DNA sequences in this sample as well. The CDR3 coding sequence is TGTGCCAGCAGCCTGACAGGGCCCTCCTACGAGCAGTACTTC. It specifies CASSLTGPSYEQYF. The chain combines TRBV28 with TRBJ2-7, with 7 nucleotides matching TRBD1. V gave up 6 bases and J gave up 0 bases; unmatched junction bases: 5. Germline lookup yields CDR1 MDHEN and CDR2 SYDVKM. CDR3 length equals 14 residues.

Note on this clone: This sample includes further DNA sequences coding for the same CDR3. The rearrangement links TRBV9 to TRBJ2-2; D ambiguous. Per germline, CDR1 SGDLS and CDR2 YYNGEE. The CDR3 spans 12 residues. The germline V and J ends were trimmed by 5 bases and 3 bases, with 5 bases remaining between them. The CDR3 DNA sequence: TGTGCCAGCAGTCTCCACACCGGGGAGCTGTTTTTT. It specifies CASSLHTGELFF.

This clone showed up just a few times. This sequence joins TRBV6-1 and TRBJ1-5, with 7 positions matching TRBD1. J lost 4 bases, V lost 0 bases, and 9 bases had no gene match. Germline CDR1 is MNHNS and CDR2 is SASEGT. CDR3 length equals 17 residues. CDR3 in amino acids: CASSEAGTVSWNQPQHF. CDR3 bases: TGTGCCAGCAGTGAAGCAGGGACAGTCTCTTGGAATCAGCCCCAGCATTTT.

This clone was seen a handful of times. The chain carries TRBV29-1 and TRBJ1-2; tentatively, D is TRBD1 (6 bases). The CDR3 length is 12 residues. V lost 4 bases to trimming and J lost 3 bases, with 9 bases between them. Germline lookup yields CDR1 SQVTM and CDR2 ANQGSEA. The CDR3 nucleotides read TGCAGCGTTGTCCGGACAGACTATGGCTACACCTTC. As protein: CSVVRTDYGYTF.

Many counts were recorded for this clone. The rearrangement joins TRBV2 to TRBJ2-7, with TRBD2 matching 10 bases. The V segment lost 6 bases and the J segment 2 bases; nucleotides outside the gene matches: 4. Germline V gene data show CDR1 as SNHLY and CDR2 as FYNNEI. The CDR3 runs 14 residues. In nucleotides, the CDR3 is TGTGCCAGCAGGACTAGCGGGTTAGCCTACGAGCAGTACTTC. As protein: CASRTSGLAYEQYF.

This chain connects TRBV5-4 to TRBJ2-3; D is unclear. Germline V lookup: CDR1 SGHNT, CDR2 YYREEE (reference sequence). This CDR3 comprises 12 residues. V was shortened by 3 bases and J by 2 bases, with 4 bases between the two germline ends. The CDR3 reads CASSWDTDTQYF. Written as DNA, the CDR3 is TGTGCCAGCAGCTGGGACACAGATACGCAGTATTTT. The full variable domain, with the rest looked up from reference TRBV5-4 and TRBJ2-3, is ETGVTQSPTHLIKTRGQQVTLRCSSQSGHNTVSWYQQALGQGPQFIFQYYREEENGRGNFPPRFSGLQFPNYSSELNVNALELDDSALYLCASSWDTDTQYFGPGTRLTVL.

This clone was counted only a few times. The chain couples TRBV7-6 to TRBJ1-5; TRBD1 is a possible D gene (5 bases). This CDR3 region has 14 residues. Per germline, CDR1 SGHVS and CDR2 FNYEAQ. V lost 2 bases, J lost 5 bases, and 10 bases lay in between. CDR3 bases: TGTGCCAGCAGCTTACAGGGTGGCGATCAGCCCCAGCATTTT. As protein: CASSLQGGDQPQHF.

As for this clone: A read error may account for a junction end that differs from germline. The J gene is TRBJ1-6, the V gene TRBV20-1; D is unclear. The CDR3 spans 10 residues. From germline, CDR1 is DFQATT and CDR2 SNEGSKA (reference sequence). CDR3: CSARDRPNYF. CDR3 DNA sequence: TGCAGTGCTAGAGACCGACCCAATTACTTT.

The chain combines TRBV7-9 with TRBJ1-1; D uncertain. V was trimmed by 4 bases and J by 6 bases, leaving 9 bases between them. The germline V gene has CDR1 SEHNR and CDR2 FQNEAQ (reference sequence). The CDR3 spans 12 residues. The CDR3 protein is CASSSPGPEAFF. The CDR3 DNA reads as TGTGCCAGCAGCTCCCCAGGCCCTGAAGCTTTCTTT.

This clone turned up a few times. This chain joins TRBV4-1 and TRBJ2-6; D gene unclear. Germline values: CDR1 MGHRA, CDR2 YSYEKL. This CDR3 is built from 17 residues. V was pared by 0 bases and J by 0 bases, with 9 bases between. CDR3 protein: CASSQDPLGSGANVLTF. The CDR3 DNA is TGCGCCAGCAGCCAAGACCCCCTCGGCTCTGGGGCCAACGTCCTGACTTTC.

This clone was seen a few times. The V and J genes are TRBV9 and TRBJ2-5, with 7 bases aligning to TRBD2. The CDR3 consists of 15 residues. The germline gives CDR1 SGDLS, CDR2 YYNGEE. Trimming at V came to 1 base and at J to 1 base, leaving 4 bases not matched to a gene. CDR3 protein: CASSVSGIPQETQYF. The CDR3 nucleotides are TGTGCCAGCAGCGTAAGCGGGATTCCCCAAGAGACCCAGTACTTC. The full variable domain, in which reference TRBV9 and TRBJ2-5 provide the parts outside the CDR3, is DSGVTQTPKHLITATGQRVTLRCSPRSGDLSVYWYQQSLDQGLQFLIQYYNGEERAKGNILERFSAQQFPDLHSELNLSSLELGDSALYFCASSVSGIPQETQYFGPGTRLLVL.

This clone occurred a few times. The rearrangement uses TRBV19 and TRBJ2-6; D not resolved. The CDR3 sequence is 13 residues long. CDR1 is LNHDA, CDR2 SQIVND, per germline (reference sequence). Trimming shortened V by 4 bases and J by 4 bases, and 5 bases separated the two germline ends. Here the CDR3 reads CASSTQGANVLTF. In DNA form, the CDR3 reads TGTGCCAGTAGTACCCAGGGGGCCAACGTCCTGACTTTC.

This clone was observed a few times. The V gene is TRBV7-2, the J gene TRBJ2-5; 7 positions agree with TRBD1. This CDR3 comprises 13 residues. Trimming cost V 1 base and J 10 bases; bases outside gene matches: 6. Germline CDR1 SGHTA, CDR2 FQGNSA. In DNA form, the CDR3 reads TGTGCCAGCAGCTTAGACAGGGGCAAGGGCCAGTACTTC. Translated, it gives CASSLDRGKGQYF.